This entry lists 25 T cell receptor beta chains sequenced from one sample in a study of regulatory T cells in long-lasting Graves disease. Time point specified: persistent/refractory GD, antithyroid drugs over 5 years with positive TRAb. There was RNA extracted from PBMCs, and the TCR library was made from it. The TCR beta library used iRepertoire HTBI primers with Arm-PCR amplification of CDR3. A single record per CDR3 protein comes from TCRdb applying MiXCR to the multiplex PCR reads. Of roughly 400,000 distinct CDR3 sequences listed, about a fifth are singletons. Sequencing used peripheral blood mononuclear cells (PBMCs), obtained when the disease was refractory, from a patient treated with antithyroid drugs. Receptors originate from a female donor with Graves disease.

This clonotype showed up just a few times. This chain connects TRBV9 to TRBJ1-5, with 7 bases fitting TRBD1. From germline, CDR1 is SGDLS and CDR2 YYNGEE. V shed 3 bases and J 5 bases; nucleotides not matched to a gene: 11. The CDR3 covers 16 residues. CDR3 bases: TGTGCCAGCAGCGCCGATTTGAGGGGGCGAGATCAGCCCCAGCATTTT. The encoded protein is CASSADLRGRDQPQHF.

Only a few counts were recorded for this clonotype. With a much larger clone just one base away, this may be a read error. The gene calls are TRBV12-3 or TRBV12-4 and TRBJ2-5, with no clear D. This CDR3 has 12 amino acids. The CDR3: CASSSLSETQCF. In DNA, the CDR3 is TGTGCCAGCAGTTCATTGTCAGAGACCCAGTGCTTC.

This CDR3 reads CASSQDRTIRQYF. CDR3 DNA: TGTGCCAGCAGCCAAGATCGAACCATCCGGCAGTACTTC. The V call is TRBV14, the J call TRBJ2-7; D gene uncertain. CDR1 and CDR2 from the germline V gene are SGHDN and FVKESK. The V and J ends lost 0 bases and 9 bases respectively, with 12 bases between them. CDR3 length equals 13 residues.

This clonotype appeared a few times. V usage is TRBV12-3 or TRBV12-4 and J usage is TRBJ1-6; D not certain. This CDR3 spans 14 amino acids. Trimming cost V 4 bases and J 7 bases, with 11 bases left between them. CDR3 residues: CASSSISQNSPLHF. The DNA for the CDR3 is TGTGCCAGCAGTTCTATAAGCCAAAATTCACCCCTCCACTTT.

This clonotype was seen repeatedly, ten times or more. This chain joins TRBV7-2 and TRBJ2-5, with TRBD1 identical over 9 bases. V was pared by 1 base and J by 4 bases, with 4 bases of the junction left unmatched. Per the germline V gene, CDR1 is SGHTA and CDR2 is FQGNSA. This CDR3 has 15 amino acids. CDR3 sequence reads: CASSLGDRVGETQYF. DNA of the CDR3: TGTGCCAGCAGCTTAGGGGACAGGGTTGGAGAGACCCAGTACTTC.

The gene calls are TRBV10-3 and TRBJ2-7, with D possibly being TRBD1 or TRBD2 (7 bases each). Per the germline V gene, CDR1 is ENHRY and CDR2 is SYGVKD. Trimming cost V 10 bases and J 7 bases, with 20 bases left between them. CDR3 size: 13 residues. CDR3 residues: CATAGDSGREQYF. CDR3 coding DNA: TGTGCCACCGCGGGGGACAGTGGACGTGAGCAGTACTTC.

This clonotype was seen only a few times. The CDR3 region has the DNA TGTGCCTGGAGTTTGGGTGAGGGGGCGCAGGGGCAGCCCCAGCATTTT. Protein sequence: CAWSLGEGAQGQPQHF. The chain carries TRBV30 and TRBJ1-5, with 7 bases fitting TRBD1. The CDR3 spans 16 residues. The V gene end was trimmed by 2 bases and the J gene end by 7 bases; junction bases not matched to a gene: 14. Germline V gene sequence: CDR1 GTSNPN, CDR2 SVGIG (reference sequence).

The chain couples TRBV20-1 to TRBJ2-6, with D hard to call. V was pared by 0 bases and J by 0 bases, with 6 bases between. CDR1 DFQATT and CDR2 SNEGSKA come from the germline V gene (reference sequence). The CDR3 contains 15 residues. The CDR3 coding sequence is TGCAGTGCTAGAGACAGCGCCTCTGGGGCCAACGTCCTGACTTTC. As protein: CSARDSASGANVLTF.

At least ten counts were recorded for this clonotype. V usage is TRBV11-2 and J usage is TRBJ1-4; the D is unclear. V was clipped by 5 bases and J by 5 bases, with 9 bases between them. CDR3 length: 13 amino acids. Germline CDR1 and CDR2: SGHAT and FQNNGV. The CDR3 sequence: CASSPPGNEKLFF. CDR3 nucleotides: TGTGCCAGCAGCCCCCCTGGGAATGAAAAACTGTTTTTT.

The chain recombines TRBV7-3 with TRBJ2-5; D not certain. The DNA end is more similar to TRBJ2-1, so the J call may be wrong. From germline, CDR1 is SGHTA and CDR2 FQGTGA. The CDR3 is made up of 14 amino acids. The CDR3 DNA is TGTGCCAGCAGGTATGCCCGAGTGTGCAATGAGCAGTTCTTC. It specifies CASRYARVCNEQFF.

This clonotype has only a few counts. This chain connects TRBV20-1 to TRBJ2-7, with D possibly matching TRBD2 (6 bases). Trimming shortened V by 6 bases and J by 3 bases, and 9 bases separated the two germline ends. Per the germline V gene, CDR1 is DFQATT and CDR2 is SNEGSKA (reference sequence). The CDR3 consists of 11 residues. The CDR3 spells CSARGIYEQYF. Written as DNA, the CDR3 is TGCAGTGCCCGGGGGATCTACGAGCAGTACTTC.

The V gene is TRBV28, the J gene TRBJ1-2; D remains ambiguous. This CDR3 has 12 residues. Germline V gives CDR1 MDHEN, CDR2 SYDVKM. V was pared by 5 bases and J by 8 bases, with 12 bases between. This CDR3 is CASSATLPGYTF. The CDR3 bases are TGTGCCAGCAGTGCAACCTTACCCGGCTACACCTTC.

Note on this clonotype: One base away lies a much larger clone, so this may be a sequencing read error. V gene TRBV12-3 or TRBV12-4 combines with J gene TRBJ2-6; D ambiguous. Trimming cost V 2 bases and J 2 bases, with 1 base left between them. The CDR3 loop spans 13 amino acids. CDR3 amino acids: CASSLPGANVLTF. The CDR3 DNA reads as TGTGCCAGCAGTTTACCTGGGGCCAACGTCCTGACTTTC.

This chain connects TRBV12-3 or TRBV12-4 to TRBJ2-4; the D gene is possibly TRBD1 (5 bases). Trimming took off 6 bases at V and 5 bases at J, with 11 bases between the two ends. The CDR3 has 13 residues. Here the CDR3 DNA reads TGTGCCAGCAGCCAAGTGACAGAAAACATTCAGTACTTC. Its translation: CASSQVTENIQYF.

The V gene is TRBV6-2 or TRBV6-3, the J gene TRBJ2-2; 9 bases line up with TRBD1. J lost 5 bases, V lost 7 bases, and 8 bases had no gene match. CDR3 length: 15 residues. Germline CDR1 is MNHEY and CDR2 is SVGEGT. The CDR3 bases are TGTGCCAGCAAAAGGGACAGGGATTATACCGGGGAGCTGTTTTTT. Amino acids: CASKRDRDYTGELFF.

A few counts support this clonotype. J is TRBJ2-2 and V is TRBV19; 16 bases are a match to TRBD2. Germline V gene sequence: CDR1 LNHDA, CDR2 SQIVND (reference sequence). The length of the CDR3 is 17 residues. Germline trimming cut 8 bases from V and 3 bases from J; bases unmatched to any gene: 6. The CDR3 spells CASGGLAGGVDTGELFF. CDR3 nucleotide sequence: TGTGCCAGTGGGGGACTAGCGGGAGGGGTAGACACCGGGGAGCTGTTTTTT. Complete variable domain (other parts from reference TRBV19 and TRBJ2-2): DGGITQSPKYLFRKEGQNVTLSCEQNLNHDAMYWYRQDPGQGLRLIYYSQIVNDFQKGDIAEGYSVSREKKESFPLTVTSAQKNPTAFYLCASGGLAGGVDTGELFFGEGSRLTVL.

The chain recombines TRBV25-1 with TRBJ1-2; no reliable D call. V was pared by 4 bases and J by 8 bases, with 11 bases between. CDR1 is MGHDK, CDR2 SYGVNS, per germline. There are 12 residues in the CDR3. CDR3 sequence reads: CASSGNFFGYTF. CDR3 nucleotides: TGTGCCAGCAGTGGTAACTTCTTCGGCTACACCTTC.

The chain employs TRBV5-1 and TRBJ1-3, with no clear D. The ends were cut back, 2 bases at V and 7 bases at J, with 10 bases in the middle. CDR3 size: 13 residues. Germline V gene lookup returns CDR1 SGHRS and CDR2 YFSETQ. The CDR3 bases are TGCGCCAGCAGCTTTGACAATGGGAACACCATATATTTT. Its protein is CASSFDNGNTIYF.

This clonotype was picked up a small number of times. The gene calls are TRBV19 and TRBJ1-1, with D unclear. Trimming stripped 7 bases from V and 0 bases from J, with 9 bases between. Germline CDR1 and CDR2: LNHDA and SQIVND (reference sequence). This CDR3 contains 13 residues. This CDR3 is CASKDLMNTEAFF. CDR3 in DNA: TGTGCCAGTAAGGATCTCATGAACACTGAAGCTTTCTTT. Full variable domain (remainder filled in from reference TRBV19 and TRBJ1-1): DGGITQSPKYLFRKEGQNVTLSCEQNLNHDAMYWYRQDPGQGLRLIYYSQIVNDFQKGDIAEGYSVSREKKESFPLTVTSAQKNPTAFYLCASKDLMNTEAFFGQGTRLTVV.

The chain is built from TRBV7-9 and TRBJ2-4, with no clear D. From germline, CDR1 is SEHNR and CDR2 FQNEAQ (reference sequence). The CDR3 sequence is 15 residues long. Trimming left V 5 bases short and J 8 bases short, with 19 bases between. The CDR3 bases are TGTGCCAGCAGCCAGGAAGGGTTCTCGAGGCACATTCAGTACTTC. Protein sequence: CASSQEGFSRHIQYF.

This chain links TRBV3-1 with TRBJ2-5; D is ambiguous. The CDR3 contains 13 residues. Germline CDR1 LGHDT, CDR2 YNNKEL (reference sequence). The ends were cut back, 0 bases at V and 4 bases at J, with 6 bases in the middle. The CDR3 reads CASSQDSLETQYF. CDR3 DNA: TGTGCCAGCAGCCAAGATTCGCTAGAGACCCAGTACTTC.

This chain links TRBV12-5 with TRBJ1-5, with D unclear. Germline V gives CDR1 LGHNT, CDR2 FRNRAP. V lost 5 bases, J lost 0 bases, and 11 bases lay in between. There are 15 residues in the CDR3. Here the CDR3 reads CASGPGGNSNQPQHF. As DNA, the CDR3 is TGTGCTAGTGGTCCAGGAGGAAATAGCAATCAGCCCCAGCATTTT. Drawing the rest from reference TRBV12-5 and TRBJ1-5, the complete variable domain is DARVTQTPRHKVTEMGQEVTMRCQPILGHNTVFWYRQTMMQGLELLAYFRNRAPLDDSGMPKDRFSAEMPDATLATLKIQPSEPRDSAVYFCASGPGGNSNQPQHFGDGTRLSIL.

This clonotype showed up just a few times. The chain is built from TRBV11-2 and TRBJ1-1, with a possible D match to TRBD1 (5 bases). Trimming stripped 6 bases from V and 7 bases from J, with 15 bases between. This CDR3 spans 13 amino acids. Germline V gene lookup returns CDR1 SGHAT and CDR2 FQNNGV. The CDR3 spells CASRLAGGFEAFF. The CDR3 bases are TGTGCCAGCAGACTAGCGGGGGGGTTTGAAGCTTTCTTT.

The CDR3, as DNA: TGTGCCAGCAGTGAATTTGGGTTGTACACCGGGGAGCTGTTTTTT. It is translated as CASSEFGLYTGELFF. The chain links TRBV2 to TRBJ2-2; D unclear. CDR3 length: 15 amino acids. V dropped 2 bases and J dropped 3 bases, with 10 bases sitting between them. Per the germline V gene, CDR1 is SNHLY and CDR2 is FYNNEI. Variable domain in full (rest from reference TRBV2 and TRBJ2-2): EPEVTQTPSHQVTQMGQEVILRCVPISNHLYFYWYRQILGQKVEFLVSFYNNEISEKSEIFDDQFSVERPDGSNFTLKIRSTKLEDSAMYFCASSEFGLYTGELFFGEGSRLTVL.

This clonotype was counted ten times or more. The chain has TRBV30 and TRBJ2-7, with unresolved D. Trimming cost V 5 bases and J 6 bases, with 11 bases left between them. The germline V gene has CDR1 GTSNPN and CDR2 SVGIG (reference sequence). The CDR3 is made up of 11 amino acids. Written as DNA, the CDR3 is TGTGCCTGGGTGGGGTTTGGCGAGCAGTACTTC. As protein: CAWVGFGEQYF.